The 9 T cell receptor beta chains below were found in one sample sequenced in a study of T and B cells in COVID-19 patients. Multiplex PCR with BIOMED2 TRB-A/B primer pools amplified TRB rearrangements. TCRdb re-analysed the multiplex PCR reads in MiXCR, keeping a single row per CDR3 protein. The sample includes over 15,000 distinct CDR3 sequences, roughly 28% of them seen just once. Each TRB amplification used roughly 250-550 ng of genomic DNA from blood. The material sequenced was blood. The receptors originated from a human donor who had recovered from COVID-19.

The V gene is TRBV6-5, the J gene TRBJ1-2; no clear D gene. Germline-derived CDR1 and CDR2 are MNHEY and SVGAGI. The CDR3 consists of 15 residues. Trimming took 6 bases from V and 4 from J, leaving 18 bases between them. CDR3 residues: CASSGDLVPLYGYTF. CDR3 sequence (DNA): TGTGCCAGCAGCGGTGATTTAGTTCCACTCTATGGCTACACCTTC.

V gene TRBV6-2 or TRBV6-3 combines with J gene TRBJ2-2, with 7 nucleotides matching TRBD1. V gave up 2 bases and J gave up 0 bases; unmatched junction bases: 12. This CDR3 is 19 amino acids long. Germline CDR1 reads MNHEY; CDR2 reads SVGEGT. CDR3 sequence reads: CASSYGPGEGGPNTGELFF. In DNA form, the CDR3 reads TGTGCCAGCAGTTACGGGCCCGGGGAAGGGGGCCCGAACACCGGGGAGCTGTTTTTT.

This clonotype was seen a few times. The chain couples TRBV7-9 to TRBJ2-2; D not resolved. The germline V and J ends were trimmed by 4 bases and 2 bases, with 14 bases remaining between them. Germline CDR1 is SEHNR and CDR2 is FQNEAQ (reference sequence). The CDR3 is made up of 16 amino acids. The CDR3, as DNA: TGTGCCAGCAGCTCAGGCCCAGCAATTAACACCGGGGAGCTGTTTTTT. Amino acid sequence: CASSSGPAINTGELFF.

The table lists this clonotype with a few counts. The CDR3 region is CASTIGQIYSNQPQHF. The CDR3 bases are TGTGCCAGCACCATCGGACAGATTTATAGCAATCAGCCCCAGCATTTT. The chain combines TRBV6-6 with TRBJ1-5; the D gene is possibly TRBD1 (6 bases). This CDR3 is built from 16 residues. CDR1 is MNHNY, CDR2 SVGAGI, per germline (reference sequence). The ends were cut back, 7 bases at V and 0 bases at J, with 16 bases in the middle.

This clonotype showed up just a few times. The J gene is TRBJ1-2, the V gene TRBV6-1; D is ambiguous. V shed 0 bases and J shed 2 bases, with 7 bases lying between them. From germline, CDR1 is MNHNS and CDR2 SASEGT. The CDR3 has 14 amino acids. The CDR3 loop is CASSEAELNYGYTF. The CDR3 DNA reads TGTGCCAGCAGTGAAGCAGAGTTGAACTATGGCTACACCTTC.

This clonotype was counted at least ten times. The chain carries TRBV6-1 and TRBJ2-7; D is ambiguous. The CDR3 has 13 residues. V was pared by 0 bases and J by 5 bases, with 8 bases between. Germline V gene lookup returns CDR1 MNHNS and CDR2 SASEGT. CDR3 sequence (DNA): TGTGCCAGCAGTGAAGCCGATCTGGACGAGCAGTACTTC. It specifies CASSEADLDEQYF.

The chain is built from TRBV6-2 or TRBV6-3 and TRBJ1-2; 7 bases are shared with TRBD1. The CDR3 length is 14 residues. The germline V gene has CDR1 MNHEY and CDR2 SVGEGT. Trimming cost V 5 bases and J 5 bases; bases outside gene matches: 8. For the CDR3, the DNA is TGTGCCAGCAGTCCTCACCAGACAGGGTATGGCTACACCTTC. This encodes CASSPHQTGYGYTF.

The chain carries TRBV7-4 and TRBJ2-1; D not resolved. V lost 4 bases to trimming and J lost 9 bases, with 7 bases between them. Per the germline V gene, CDR1 is SGHVT and CDR2 is SQSDAQ. The CDR3 covers 11 residues. This CDR3 is CASSSATEQFF. CDR3 in DNA: TGTGCCAGCAGCTCCGCGACTGAGCAGTTCTTC.

The V and J genes are TRBV4-3 and TRBJ2-3; 11 nucleotides align to TRBD2. The CDR3 runs to 17 residues. Trimming removed 0 bases from V and 2 bases from J; junction bases left unmatched: 4. Germline V gene data show CDR1 as LGHNA and CDR2 as YSLEER. CDR3 sequence reads: CASSQDPSGGNTDTQYF. CDR3 nucleotides: TGCGCCAGCAGCCAAGATCCTAGCGGGGGGAACACAGATACGCAGTATTTT.